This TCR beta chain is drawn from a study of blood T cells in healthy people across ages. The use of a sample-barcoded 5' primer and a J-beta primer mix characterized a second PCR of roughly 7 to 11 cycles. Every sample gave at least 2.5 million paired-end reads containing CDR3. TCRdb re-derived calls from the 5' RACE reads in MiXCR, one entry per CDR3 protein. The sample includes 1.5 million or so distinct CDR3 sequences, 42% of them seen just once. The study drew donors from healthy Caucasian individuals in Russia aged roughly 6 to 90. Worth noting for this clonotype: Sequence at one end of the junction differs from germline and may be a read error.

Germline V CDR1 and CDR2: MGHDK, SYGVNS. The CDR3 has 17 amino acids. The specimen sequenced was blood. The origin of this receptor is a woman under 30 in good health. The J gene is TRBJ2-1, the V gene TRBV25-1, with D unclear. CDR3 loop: CASSELGTQSSYNKQFF. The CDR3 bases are TGTGCCAGCAGTGAACTCGGTACCCAGAGCTCCTACAATAAGCAGTTCTTC.